The 23 T cell receptor beta chains below were found in one sample sequenced in a study of blood T cell repertoires in COVID-19. Clones were read by immunoSEQ multiplex PCR, and TCRdb kept only the in-frame ones, dropping some. Of approximately 60,000 clones listed, approximately 85% are singletons. Sequencing used peripheral blood. These receptors originate from a human donor in a cohort sampled during active COVID-19.

The V call is TRBV19, the J call TRBJ1-1; 8 bases map to TRBD1. Trimming removed 3 bases from V and 3 bases from J; junction bases left unmatched: 12. The length of the CDR3 is 17 residues. CDR1 is LNHDA and CDR2 is SQIVND in the germline V gene (reference sequence). This chain's CDR3 is CASSIGLTGGAHTEAFF. The CDR3 DNA reads as TGTGCCAGTAGTATCGGTCTCACAGGGGGGGCCCACACTGAAGCTTTCTTT. The entire variable domain, with the rest obtained from reference TRBV19 and TRBJ1-1, is as follows: DGGITQSPKYLFRKEGQNVTLSCEQNLNHDAMYWYRQDPGQGLRLIYYSQIVNDFQKGDIAEGYSVSREKKESFPLTVTSAQKNPTAFYLCASSIGLTGGAHTEAFFGQGTRLTVV.

This chain links TRBV19 with TRBJ1-4, with D hard to call. The V gene lost 1 base and the J gene lost 3 bases, with 15 bases spanning the gap. The length of the CDR3 is 17 residues. Germline V gene sequence: CDR1 LNHDA, CDR2 SQIVND (reference sequence). As DNA, the CDR3 is TGTGCCAGTAGTATAGTGCGCCAGCGATGGGCTAATGAAAAACTGTTTTTT. It codes for CASSIVRQRWANEKLFF.

The chain couples TRBV18 to TRBJ2-5; D not resolved. This CDR3 is built from 13 residues. V lost 5 bases to trimming and J lost 4 bases, with 11 bases between them. From germline, CDR1 is KGHSH and CDR2 LQKENI. The CDR3 coding sequence is TGTGCCAGCTCATATGCGGTGGCAGAGACCCAGTACTTC. Translation gives CASSYAVAETQYF.

This sequence joins TRBV10-2 and TRBJ2-5, with TRBD2 as a possible D gene (6 bases). Germline V gene data show CDR1 as WSHSY and CDR2 as SAAADI. Trimming pared 6 bases from V and 5 bases from J, leaving 19 bases between. The CDR3 is 15 residues long. The CDR3 region has the DNA TGCGCCAGCAGCGCTACTCCGGGACTCCGGGAGACCCAGTACTTC. Its translation is CASSATPGLRETQYF.

V and J are TRBV9 and TRBJ1-2, with TRBD1 identical over 9 bases. With 3 bases clipped from V and 6 bases from J, the junction kept 6 bases outside the gene matches. Germline V gene lookup returns CDR1 SGDLS and CDR2 YYNGEE. The CDR3 is 14 residues long. CDR3 in amino acids: CASSGGTGKNGYTF. DNA of the CDR3: TGTGCCAGCAGCGGCGGGACAGGGAAAAATGGCTACACCTTC.

The sample holds one count of this clone. The rearrangement links TRBV4-2 to TRBJ2-1; tentatively, D is TRBD2 (6 bases). This CDR3 is built from 17 residues. Germline loops: CDR1 LGHNA, CDR2 YNFKEQ. V lost 1 base to trimming and J lost 0 bases, with 13 bases between them. The CDR3 DNA reads TGTGCCAGCAGCCAAGTAGTGGAGGGGAGCTCCTACAATGAGCAGTTCTTC. It translates to CASSQVVEGSSYNEQFF.

The rearrangement uses TRBV6-2 or TRBV6-3 and TRBJ2-4; D is perhaps TRBD1 (6 bases). Per germline, CDR1 MNHEY and CDR2 SVGEGT. With 0 bases removed from V and 6 bases from J, the gap between germline ends came to 9 bases. This CDR3 comprises 14 residues. CDR3 sequence: CASSYSRTANIQYF. The CDR3 DNA reads as TGTGCCAGCAGTTACTCCCGGACAGCAAACATTCAGTACTTC.

The chain employs TRBV6-4 and TRBJ1-5, with TRBD1 as a possible D gene (6 bases). With 4 bases removed from V and 7 bases from J, the gap between germline ends came to 11 bases. CDR1 and CDR2 (germline): MRHNA, SNTAGT. The CDR3 totals 13 residues. DNA of the CDR3: TGTGCCAGCAGTGGAGAACAGGGACAGCCCCAGCATTTT. Translating it yields CASSGEQGQPQHF.

The rearrangement uses TRBV19 and TRBJ1-2; no definite D call. The CDR3 totals 14 residues. The germline V gene has CDR1 LNHDA and CDR2 SQIVND (reference sequence). Trimming left V 1 base short and J 0 bases short, with 6 bases between. This CDR3 reads CASSIGRSNYGYTF. The CDR3 nucleotides read TGTGCCAGTAGTATAGGTAGATCTAACTATGGCTACACCTTC. The full variable domain, with the rest looked up from reference TRBV19 and TRBJ1-2, is DGGITQSPKYLFRKEGQNVTLSCEQNLNHDAMYWYRQDPGQGLRLIYYSQIVNDFQKGDIAEGYSVSREKKESFPLTVTSAQKNPTAFYLCASSIGRSNYGYTFGSGTRLTVV.

The V gene is TRBV19, the J gene TRBJ2-1, with 11 bases fitting TRBD2. Germline trimming cut 1 base from V and 9 bases from J; bases unmatched to any gene: 11. The CDR3 is 17 amino acids. Germline V gene sequence: CDR1 LNHDA, CDR2 SQIVND (reference sequence). CDR3 in DNA: TGTGCCAGTAGTATAGTTTTGCCTAGCGGGGGGCCTGGTGAGCAGTTCTTC. This sequence encodes CASSIVLPSGGPGEQFF.

The V call is TRBV6-5, the J call TRBJ2-1, with D possibly being TRBD2 (6 bases). The V gene's germline CDR1 is MNHEY and CDR2 SVGAGI. Trimming pared 7 bases from V and 8 bases from J, leaving 18 bases between. The CDR3 has 14 amino acids. This chain's CDR3 is CASTNGDFPHEQFF. DNA of the CDR3: TGTGCCAGCACCAATGGGGACTTTCCTCATGAGCAGTTCTTC.

The V gene is TRBV3-1 (or the pseudogene TRBV3-2), the J gene TRBJ1-2, with TRBD1 as a possible D gene (5 bases). The V gene lost 2 bases and the J gene lost 4 bases, with 11 bases spanning the gap. The CDR3 covers 14 residues. Per the germline V gene, CDR1 is LGHDT and CDR2 is YNNKEL (reference sequence). The CDR3 sequence: CASSQNTGSYGYTF. CDR3 in DNA: TGTGCCAGCAGCCAAAATACAGGAAGCTATGGCTACACCTTC.

Notes on this clone: Distinct nucleotide sequences in the sample also encode this CDR3. The genes are TRBV7-9 and TRBJ1-1; no firm D call. Germline loops: CDR1 SEHNR, CDR2 FQNEAQ (reference sequence). Trimming pared 1 base from V and 5 bases from J, leaving 5 bases between. The length of the CDR3 is 12 residues. CDR3 coding DNA: TGTGCCAGCAGCTTAGGCGAAACTGAAGCTTTCTTT. Protein: CASSLGETEAFF.

CDR3 region: CASSLPGQGYPEAFF. CDR3 DNA sequence: TGTGCCAGCAGTCTTCCGGGACAGGGTTATCCTGAAGCTTTCTTT. The chain recombines TRBV6-5 with TRBJ1-1, with TRBD1 identical over 9 bases. This CDR3 is built from 15 residues. CDR1 MNHEY and CDR2 SVGAGI come from the germline V gene. V lost 5 bases and J lost 6; bases outside the gene matches: 10.

The rearrangement links TRBV5-1 to TRBJ2-2; no firm D call. Trimming took off 0 bases at V and 1 base at J, with 13 bases between the two ends. CDR1 and CDR2 from the germline V gene are SGHRS and YFSETQ. This CDR3 is built from 17 residues. The CDR3 DNA follows: TGCGCCAGCAGCTTGGGACCCTCCCGAGGGAACACCGGGGAGCTGTTTTTT. Protein product: CASSLGPSRGNTGELFF.

The DNA for the CDR3 is TGTGCCAGCAGCGGAGGACAGGGGAGAAGGTTCTTC. Its translation: CASSGGQGRRFF. The rearrangement joins TRBV5-5 to TRBJ2-1; 9 nucleotides align to TRBD1. The germline CDR1 and CDR2 sequences are SGHKS and YYEKEE (reference sequence). The CDR3 consists of 12 residues. V gave up 4 bases and J gave up 15 bases; unmatched junction bases: 8. The full variable domain, completed using reference TRBV5-5 and TRBJ2-1, is DAGVTQSPTHLIKTRGQQVTLRCSPISGHKSVSWYQQVLGQGPQFIFQYYEKEERGRGNFPDRFSARQFPNYSSELNVNALLLGDSALYLCASSGGQGRRFFGPGTRLTVL.

This chain connects TRBV10-2 to TRBJ2-1; TRBD1 agrees at 10 bases. The germline CDR1 and CDR2 sequences are WSHSY and SAAADI. The CDR3 totals 15 residues. The junction had 8 bases not matched to a gene; V was cut back by 6 bases and J by 6 bases. The CDR3 DNA is TGCGCCAGCAGGAAGGGGGACAGGGGAGGCAATGAGCAGTTCTTC. Protein sequence: CASRKGDRGGNEQFF.

A few counts support this clone. This chain links TRBV4-1 with TRBJ1-4, with D perhaps matching TRBD1 (6 bases). CDR1 is MGHRA and CDR2 is YSYEKL in the germline V gene. The CDR3 sequence is 15 residues long. V shed 3 bases and J shed 7 bases, with 15 bases lying between them. CDR3 in amino acids: CASSQTQGRVEKLFF. CDR3 sequence (DNA): TGCGCCAGCAGCCAGACGCAGGGGAGGGTTGAAAAACTGTTTTTT.

The rearrangement joins TRBV7-2 to TRBJ2-1; no firm D call. The CDR3 length is 11 residues. Trimming took off 2 bases at V and 7 bases at J, with 3 bases between the two ends. Germline V gene sequence: CDR1 SGHTA, CDR2 FQGNSA. The CDR3 sequence is CASSLLNEQFF. In DNA form, the CDR3 reads TGTGCCAGCAGCTTATTAAATGAGCAGTTCTTC.

This chain links TRBV18 with TRBJ2-3, with TRBD2 matching over 14 bases. The germline V gene encodes CDR1 KGHSH and CDR2 LQKENI. CDR3 size: 15 residues. V shed 6 bases and J 4 bases; nucleotides not matched to a gene: 3. The CDR3 sequence: CASSEGLAGADTQYF. The CDR3 DNA is TGTGCCAGCTCGGAGGGACTAGCGGGGGCAGATACGCAGTATTTT. The full variable domain, its missing parts supplied by reference TRBV18 and TRBJ2-3, is NAGVMQNPRHLVRRRGQEARLRCSPMKGHSHVYWYRQLPEEGLKFMVYLQKENIIDESGMPKERFSAEFPKEGPSILRIQQVVRGDSAAYFCASSEGLAGADTQYFGPGTRLTVL.

The chain recombines TRBV6-2 or TRBV6-3 with TRBJ1-3; 12 bases align to TRBD1. The CDR3 length is 15 residues. V trimming: 6 bases; J trimming: 7 bases; junction bases outside the gene matches: 7. Germline V CDR1 and CDR2: MNHEY, SVGEGT. This CDR3 is CASSRPGTGGNTIYF. DNA for the CDR3: TGTGCCAGCAGCCGTCCCGGGACAGGGGGCAACACCATATATTTT.

The rearrangement joins TRBV11-3 to TRBJ2-5, with no clear D. The CDR3 loop spans 14 amino acids. The germline gives CDR1 SGHNT, CDR2 YENEEA. V dropped 4 bases and J dropped 4 bases, with 13 bases sitting between them. CDR3 nucleotide sequence: TGTGCCAGCAGCTCCATTCTAGATCGAGAGACCCAGTACTTC. Translation: CASSSILDRETQYF.

The chain carries TRBV19 and TRBJ2-3, with 9 bases aligning to TRBD1. Germline CDR1 is LNHDA and CDR2 is SQIVND (reference sequence). CDR3 length: 17 residues. Losses at the gene ends were 6 bases for V and 3 bases for J; bases not matched to a gene: 13. CDR3 in amino acids: CASSTVLGQGWTDTQYF. The CDR3 DNA follows: TGTGCCAGTAGCACGGTCCTTGGACAGGGGTGGACAGATACGCAGTATTTT.